Listed below are T cell receptor beta chains from one sample, sequenced in a study of blood T cell repertoires in COVID-19. Sequencing was performed with immunoSEQ multiplex PCR; in TCRdb, only in-frame clones are kept and a portion is missing. The data show around 80,000 clones, with about four fifths seen just once and 10% held by the top ten. The sample taken for sequencing was peripheral blood. The receptors were sampled from a man aged 55 to 70 with acute or convalescent COVID-19. Both conserved end residues are part of each CDR3. D genes are given only for firm matches. Clone size is shown for a subset of rows, as once, few, many or a class of expanded clone.

>TRBJ2-2|.|TRBV29-1|14|.
CSVEVQANTGELFF
TGCAGCGTTGAAGTCCAGGCGAACACCGGGGAGCTGTTTTTT
>TRBJ1-2|.|TRBV5-4|13|TRBD1
CASSRDRDYGYTF
TGTGCCAGCAGCCGGGACAGGGACTATGGCTACACCTTC
>TRBJ2-7|.|TRBV14|11|.
CASSQAYEQYF
TGTGCCAGCAGCCAAGCTTACGAGCAGTACTTC
>TRBJ1-4|.|TRBV3-1/TRBV3-2|15|TRBD1
CASSQGTGFNEKLFF
TGTGCCAGCAGCCAAGGGACAGGGTTTAATGAAAAACTGTTTTTT
>TRBJ2-2|once|TRBV19|14|TRBD2
CASMSGGKTGELFF
TGTGCCAGTATGAGCGGGGGAAAAACCGGGGAGCTGTTTTTT
>TRBJ2-3|few|TRBV30|15|TRBD1
CAWSGRDRAPDTQYF
TGTGCCTGGAGTGGAAGGGACAGGGCACCAGATACGCAGTATTTT
>TRBJ2-5|once|TRBV9|15|.
CASSAARGRQETQYF
TGTGCCAGCAGCGCCGCGCGGGGGCGCCAAGAGACCCAGTACTTC
>TRBJ2-3|.|TRBV7-2|15|TRBD1
CASSRQGGETDTQYF
TGTGCCAGCAGCAGACAGGGTGGGGAGACAGATACGCAGTATTTT
>TRBJ1-1|.|TRBV28|13|.
CASSLPRQYRAFF
TGTGCCAGCAGTTTACCCCGACAGTACCGAGCTTTCTTT
>TRBJ2-7|once|TRBV23-1|14|.
CASSQGVKAYEQYF
TGCGCCAGCAGTCAAGGAGTAAAGGCCTACGAGCAGTACTTC
>TRBJ2-7|.|TRBV6-5|14|TRBD1
CASSYSGQGEEQYF
TGTGCCAGCAGTTACTCAGGACAGGGTGAGGAGCAGTACTTC
>TRBJ2-1|.|TRBV6-1|15|.
CASSERQGLRNEQFF
TGTGCCAGCAGTGAAAGGCAGGGATTGAGGAATGAGCAGTTCTTC
>TRBJ2-7|.|TRBV6-5|15|TRBD1
CASTTASGTAYEQYF
TGTGCCAGCACTACCGCCTCCGGGACAGCCTACGAGCAGTACTTC
>TRBJ2-3|.|TRBV3-1/TRBV3-2|17|TRBD2
CASSQRWSGGAVDTQYF
TGTGCCAGCAGCCAGAGGTGGAGCGGGGGGGCCGTAGATACGCAGTATTTT